The next 17 T cell receptor delta chains were all read from a single sample in a study of gammadelta T cells in human blood. TCRdb re-called the RT-PCR reads through CATT. The table records 500 to 600 delta-chain clones, approximately 31% of them present only once. Specimen: Vgamma9Vdelta2 gamma-delta T cells from adult blood. These receptors originate from a human donor.

In the case of this clone: With a far larger clone one base away, a read error is the likely cause. Other DNA sequences in this sample translate to the same CDR3. The V call is TRDV2, the J call TRDJ1; D tentatively reads TRDD2 or TRDD3 (8 bases each). V shed 0 bases and J shed 0 bases, with 34 bases lying between them. The V gene's germline CDR1 is GEAIGNYY and CDR2 EKD. This CDR3 is 23 amino acids long. CDR3 protein: CACDTLPTETLTGGTPYTDKLIF. In nucleotides, the CDR3 is TGTGCCTGTGACACCCTTCCTACGGAGACACTGACTGGGGGGACCCCATACACCGATAAACTCATCTTT.

The V call is TRDV2, the J call TRDJ1; 7 nucleotides match TRDD3. Germline V gene sequence: CDR1 GEAIGNYY, CDR2 EKD. J was trimmed by 0 bases and V by 0 bases; bases with no gene match: 15. This CDR3 has 19 amino acids. CDR3 sequence: CACDTLSLTGDKDTDKLIF. CDR3 DNA sequence: TGTGCCTGTGACACCCTCTCCCTTACTGGGGATAAGGACACCGATAAACTCATCTTT.

There are a few counts of this clone. A much larger clonotype is one base distant, so this may be a read error. Other DNA sequences in the sample encode the same CDR3. The J gene is TRDJ1, the V gene TRDV2; D may be TRDD2 or TRDD3 (8 bases each). Germline CDR1 and CDR2: GEAIGNYY and EKD. CDR3 length: 23 residues. The CDR3 loop reads CACDTLPTETLTGGTPYTDKLIF. CDR3 sequence (DNA): TGTGCCTGTGACACCCTTCCTACGGAGACACTGACTGGGGGGACCCCGTACACAGATAAACTCATCTTT.

The chain combines TRDV2 with TRDJ1; 11 bases are a match to TRDD3. Losses at the gene ends were 1 base for V and 10 bases for J; bases not matched to a gene: 13. The CDR3 is made up of 16 amino acids. CDR1 and CDR2 (germline): GEAIGNYY, EKD. CDR3 protein: CACDTLGDTTQNRLIF. DNA of the CDR3: TGTGCCTGTGACACTCTGGGGGATACTACCCAAAATAGACTCATCTTT.

This clone showed up just a few times. A read error is possible here, since a much larger clone lies one base away. Other nucleotide sequences in the sample specify the same CDR3. The J gene is TRDJ1, the V gene TRDV2; 10 nucleotides agree with TRDD3. There are 19 residues in the CDR3. Germline-derived CDR1 and CDR2 are GEAIGNYY and EKD. Here the CDR3 DNA reads TGTGCCTGTGACCTACTGGGGGATGGTCCCCACTCGTACACAGATAAACTCATCTTT. Protein sequence: CACDLLGDGPHSYTDKLIF.

Within the sample, this clone is large (0.1 to 1%). This sample includes further DNA sequences coding for the same CDR3. The chain has TRDV2 and TRDJ1; 10 nucleotides match TRDD3. V was pared by 0 bases and J by 3 bases, with 12 bases of the junction left unmatched. Germline V gene sequence: CDR1 GEAIGNYY, CDR2 EKD. The CDR3 has 18 amino acids. The DNA for the CDR3 is TGTGCCTGTGACACCGTAAGCTACGGGGGATACGGGCCCGATAAACTCATCTTT. Amino acids: CACDTVSYGGYGPDKLIF.

Remarks on this clone: A clone one base away is much larger, so this may be a read error. The chain employs TRDV2 and TRDJ2, with 13 bases aligning to TRDD3. CDR3 length: 16 amino acids. With V trimmed by 0 bases and J by 11 bases, 8 bases remained unmatched. Germline lookup yields CDR1 GEAIGNYY and CDR2 EKD. The CDR3 loop is CACDTTGTGGYEQLFF. The CDR3 DNA reads as TGTGCCTGTGACACCACGGGTACTGGGGGATACGAGCAACTCTTCTTT.

On this clone itself: A read error may be the cause here, since a much bigger clone is one base away. The sample has other DNA sequences that encode this CDR3 too. J is TRDJ1 and V is TRDV2; 9 bases align to TRDD3. This CDR3 has 16 amino acids. V lost 0 bases and J lost 5; bases outside the gene matches: 9. From germline, CDR1 is GEAIGNYY and CDR2 EKD. The CDR3 loop reads CACDTLTGDTADKLIF. DNA of the CDR3: TGTGCCTGTGACACCCTTACTGGGGATACGGCTGATAAACTCATCTTT.

As for this clone: With a much larger clone just one base away, this may be a read error. The sample has other DNA sequences that encode this CDR3 too. This chain joins TRDV2 and TRDJ1, with a weak D call TRDD3 (6 bases). CDR1 is GEAIGNYY and CDR2 is EKD in the germline V gene. The CDR3 sequence is 18 residues long. CDR3: CACDTAWGPETYTDKLIF. The CDR3 coding sequence is TGTGCCTGTGACACCGCCTGGGGACCTGAAACTTACACTGATAAACTCATCTTT.

Only a few counts were recorded for this clone. This may arise from a read error, as a much more abundant clone is one base away. Different DNA sequences within this sample yield the same CDR3. This chain uses TRDV2 with TRDJ2; 11 bases align to TRDD3. CDR3 length equals 16 residues. Unmatched junction bases numbered 10, after V lost 0 bases and J lost 11 bases. The germline CDR1 and CDR2 sequences are GEAIGNYY and EKD. The CDR3 here is CACDTAGTGGYEQLFF. The DNA for the CDR3 is TGTGCCTGTGACACCGCGGGTACTGGGGGATATGAGCAACTCTTCTTT.

By frequency in the sample, this clone is medium-sized. The same CDR3 is also encoded by other DNA sequences in this sample. J is TRDJ3 and V is TRDV2; 9 bases agree with TRDD3. The CDR3 sequence is 21 residues long. Trimming removed 1 base from V and 0 bases from J; junction bases left unmatched: 12. Germline V gene sequence: CDR1 GEAIGNYY, CDR2 EKD. Written as DNA, the CDR3 is TGTGCCTGTGACACGCTGGGGGATGAAAGCTCGAGCTCCTGGGACACCCGACAGATGTTTTTC. It specifies CACDTLGDESSSSWDTRQMFF.

About this clone itself: A read error may be the cause here, since a much bigger clone is one base away. Additional DNA sequences in this sample encode the identical CDR3. The genes are TRDV2 and TRDJ1, with 9 bases aligning to TRDD3. J gave up 5 bases and V 2 bases, and 8 bases lay outside the gene matches. Germline CDR1 GEAIGNYY, CDR2 EKD. The CDR3 has 15 amino acids. CDR3 residues: CACDILGDTTDKLIF. In DNA, the CDR3 is TGTGCCTGTGACATACTGGGGGACACGACAGATAAACTCATCTTT.

Comments on this clone: Given a far larger clone just one base away, this is likely a sequencing read error. The chain uses TRDV2 and TRDJ1; 7 nucleotides match TRDD3. The CDR3 extends over 19 amino acids. Germline V gene lookup returns CDR1 GEAIGNYY and CDR2 EKD. Trimming removed 0 bases from V and 0 bases from J; junction bases left unmatched: 15. The CDR3 region has the DNA TGTGCCTGTGACACCGTGAGTGGGGGACACCGCAGTGACACCGATAAACTCATCTTT. Residues: CACDTVSGGHRSDTDKLIF.

Comments on this clone: Just one base apart from a much larger clone, this may be a read error. Other DNA sequences in this specimen translate into the identical CDR3. The V gene is TRDV2, the J gene TRDJ1, with TRDD3 as a possible D gene (7 bases). The CDR3 is 20 residues long. Germline lookup yields CDR1 GEAIGNYY and CDR2 EKD. With 3 bases removed from V and 5 bases from J, the gap between germline ends came to 33 bases. CDR3 DNA sequence: TGTGCCTGTGACGGTGTGTCCTACGGGTTGGTGGGGGACGTCACTGATAAACTCATCTTT. It translates to CACDGVSYGLVGDVTDKLIF.

This clone is classed as large. The genes are TRDV2 and TRDJ1, with 8 nucleotides matching TRDD3. Germline-derived CDR1 and CDR2 are GEAIGNYY and EKD. Losses at the gene ends were 3 bases for V and 2 bases for J; bases not matched to a gene: 16. The CDR3 length is 18 residues. CDR3 sequence: CACDPILGATTLTDKLIF. CDR3 DNA sequence: TGTGCCTGTGACCCTATACTGGGGGCCACTACCCTAACCGATAAACTCATCTTT.

To note about this clone: Given a far larger clone just one base away, this is likely a sequencing read error. Additional DNA sequences in this sample encode the identical CDR3. The chain links TRDV2 to TRDJ1; 9 positions match TRDD3. The CDR3 loop spans 19 amino acids. Germline values: CDR1 GEAIGNYY, CDR2 EKD. This CDR3 is CACDPLGETGGPYTDKLIF. The CDR3 DNA is TGTGCCTGTGACCCCTTGGGTGAGACTGGGGGACCATACACTGATAAACTCATCTTT.

This clone qualifies as large. The sample contains more than one DNA sequence encoding this CDR3. The chain couples TRDV2 to TRDJ1; perhaps TRDD3 as D (5 bases). The V end lost 0 bases, the J end lost 0 bases, and 7 bases lay between the germline ends. This CDR3 is built from 14 residues. The germline V gene has CDR1 GEAIGNYY and CDR2 EKD. The chain's CDR3 is CACDTVWDTDKLIF. The CDR3 coding sequence is TGTGCCTGTGACACCGTCTGGGACACCGATAAACTCATCTTT.